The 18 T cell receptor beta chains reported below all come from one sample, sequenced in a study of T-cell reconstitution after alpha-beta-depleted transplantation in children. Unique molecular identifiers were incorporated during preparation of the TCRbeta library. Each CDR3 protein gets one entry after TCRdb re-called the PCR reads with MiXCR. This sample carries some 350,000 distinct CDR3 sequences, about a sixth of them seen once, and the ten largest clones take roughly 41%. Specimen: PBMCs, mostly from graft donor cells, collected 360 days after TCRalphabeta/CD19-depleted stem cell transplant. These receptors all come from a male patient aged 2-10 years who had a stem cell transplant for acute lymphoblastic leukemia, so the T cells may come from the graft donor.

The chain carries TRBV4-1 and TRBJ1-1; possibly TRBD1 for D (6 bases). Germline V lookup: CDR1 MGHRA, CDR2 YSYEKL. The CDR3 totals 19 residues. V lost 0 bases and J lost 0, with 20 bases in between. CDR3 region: CASSQDKGGADKMNTEAFF. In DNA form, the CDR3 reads TGCGCCAGCAGCCAAGATAAGGGGGGCGCGGATAAGATGAACACTGAAGCTTTCTTT.

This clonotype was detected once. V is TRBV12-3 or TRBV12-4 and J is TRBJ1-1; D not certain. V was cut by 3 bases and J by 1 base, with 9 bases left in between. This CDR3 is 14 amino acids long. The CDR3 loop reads CASSFVTWNTEAFF. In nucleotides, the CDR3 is TGTGCCAGCAGTTTCGTTACGTGGAACACTGAAGCTTTCTTT.

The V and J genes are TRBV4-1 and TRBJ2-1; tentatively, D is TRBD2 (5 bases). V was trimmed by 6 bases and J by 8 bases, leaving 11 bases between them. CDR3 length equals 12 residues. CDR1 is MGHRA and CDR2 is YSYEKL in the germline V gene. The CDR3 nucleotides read TGCGCCAGCAGTTTCCTAGCTCATGAGCAGTTCTTC. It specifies CASSFLAHEQFF.

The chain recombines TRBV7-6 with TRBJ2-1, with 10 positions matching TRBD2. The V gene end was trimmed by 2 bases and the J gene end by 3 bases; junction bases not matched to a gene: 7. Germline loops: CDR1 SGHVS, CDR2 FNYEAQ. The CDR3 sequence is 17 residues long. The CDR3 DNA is TGTGCCAGCAGCTTATTAGCGGGAGGTTCCGACTACAATGAGCAGTTCTTC. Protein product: CASSLLAGGSDYNEQFF.

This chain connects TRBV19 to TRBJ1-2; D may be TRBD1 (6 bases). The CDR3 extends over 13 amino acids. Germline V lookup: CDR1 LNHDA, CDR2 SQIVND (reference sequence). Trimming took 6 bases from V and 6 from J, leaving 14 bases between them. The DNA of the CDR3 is TGTGCCAGTAGACTACAGGGCAATGATGGCTACACCTTC. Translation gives CASRLQGNDGYTF.

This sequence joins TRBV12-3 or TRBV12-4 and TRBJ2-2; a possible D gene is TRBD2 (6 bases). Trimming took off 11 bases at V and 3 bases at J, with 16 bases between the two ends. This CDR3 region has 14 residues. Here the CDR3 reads CAGRTGEDTGELFF. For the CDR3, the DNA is TGTGCCGGGAGAACGGGGGAGGACACCGGGGAGCTGTTTTTT.

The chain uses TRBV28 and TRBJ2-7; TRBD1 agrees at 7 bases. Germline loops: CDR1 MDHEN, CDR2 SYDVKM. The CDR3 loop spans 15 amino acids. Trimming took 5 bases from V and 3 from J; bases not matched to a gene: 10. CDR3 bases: TGTGCCAGCAGTACCGGGACAGCCCTCTTCTACGAGCAGTACTTC. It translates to CASSTGTALFYEQYF.

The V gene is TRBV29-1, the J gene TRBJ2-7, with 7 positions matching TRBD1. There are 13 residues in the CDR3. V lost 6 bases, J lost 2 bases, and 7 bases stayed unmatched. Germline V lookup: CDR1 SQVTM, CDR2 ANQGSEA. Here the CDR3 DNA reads TGCAGCGTCCGAGGGGGACAGACCTACGAGCAGTACTTC. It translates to CSVRGGQTYEQYF.

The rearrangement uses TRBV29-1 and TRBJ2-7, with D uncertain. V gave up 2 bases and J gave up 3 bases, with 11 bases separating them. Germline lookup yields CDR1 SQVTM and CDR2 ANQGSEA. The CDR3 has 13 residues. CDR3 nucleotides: TGCAGCGTTGAATATCACGATCGCTACGAGCAGTACTTC. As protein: CSVEYHDRYEQYF.

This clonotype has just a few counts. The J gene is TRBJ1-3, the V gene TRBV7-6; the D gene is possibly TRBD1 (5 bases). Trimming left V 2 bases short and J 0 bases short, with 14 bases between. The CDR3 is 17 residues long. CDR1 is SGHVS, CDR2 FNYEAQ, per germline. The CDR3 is CASSLSPGDVSGNTIYF. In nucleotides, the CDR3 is TGTGCCAGCAGCTTATCCCCGGGGGATGTCTCTGGAAACACCATATATTTT.

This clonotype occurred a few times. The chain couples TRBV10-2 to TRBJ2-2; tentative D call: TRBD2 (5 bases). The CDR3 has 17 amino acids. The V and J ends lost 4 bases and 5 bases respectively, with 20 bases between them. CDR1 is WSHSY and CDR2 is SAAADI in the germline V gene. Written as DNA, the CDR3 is TGCGCCAGCAGTGTTACCTTACGTGGCGGGCCTACCGGGGAGCTGTTTTTT. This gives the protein CASSVTLRGGPTGELFF.

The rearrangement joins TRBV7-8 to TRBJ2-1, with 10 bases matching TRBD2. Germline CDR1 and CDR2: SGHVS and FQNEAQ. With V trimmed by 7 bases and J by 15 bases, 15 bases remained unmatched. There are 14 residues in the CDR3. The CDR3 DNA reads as TGTGCCAGCAACCCACGGGGTAGCGGGAGGACACCGTTCTTC. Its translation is CASNPRGSGRTPFF.

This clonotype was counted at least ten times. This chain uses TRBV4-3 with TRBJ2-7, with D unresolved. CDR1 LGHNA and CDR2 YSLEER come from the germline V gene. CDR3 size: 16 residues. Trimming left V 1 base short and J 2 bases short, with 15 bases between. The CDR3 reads CASSQGLGRSTYEQYF. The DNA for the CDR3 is TGCGCCAGCAGCCAAGGGTTAGGGCGGAGCACCTACGAGCAGTACTTC.

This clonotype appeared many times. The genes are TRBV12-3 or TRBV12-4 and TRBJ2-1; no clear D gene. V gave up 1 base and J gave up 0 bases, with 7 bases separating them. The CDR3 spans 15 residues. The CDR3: CASSLGRSSYNEQFF. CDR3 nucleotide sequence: TGTGCCAGCAGTTTAGGTAGGAGCTCCTACAATGAGCAGTTCTTC.

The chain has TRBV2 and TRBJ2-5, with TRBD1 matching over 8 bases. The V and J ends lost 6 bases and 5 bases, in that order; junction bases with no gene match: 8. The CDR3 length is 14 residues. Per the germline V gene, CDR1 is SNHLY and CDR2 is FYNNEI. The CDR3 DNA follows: TGTGCCAGCAGCCAGGGGGCGCGATGGGAGACCCAGTACTTC. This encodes CASSQGARWETQYF.

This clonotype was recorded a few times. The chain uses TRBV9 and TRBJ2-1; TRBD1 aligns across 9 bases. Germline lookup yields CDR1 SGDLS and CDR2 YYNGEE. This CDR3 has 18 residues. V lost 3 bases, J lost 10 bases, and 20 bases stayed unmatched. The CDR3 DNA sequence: TGTGCCAGCAGCGAACCAACCCCGGGGACAGGGTGGAAAGGGGAGCAGTTCTTC. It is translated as CASSEPTPGTGWKGEQFF. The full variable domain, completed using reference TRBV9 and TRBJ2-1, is DSGVTQTPKHLITATGQRVTLRCSPRSGDLSVYWYQQSLDQGLQFLIQYYNGEERAKGNILERFSAQQFPDLHSELNLSSLELGDSALYFCASSEPTPGTGWKGEQFFGPGTRLTVL.

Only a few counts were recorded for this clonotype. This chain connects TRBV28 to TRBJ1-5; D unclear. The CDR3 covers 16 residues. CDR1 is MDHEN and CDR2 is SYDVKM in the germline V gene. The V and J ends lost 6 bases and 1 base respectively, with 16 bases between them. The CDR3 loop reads CASRVAAANSNQPQHF. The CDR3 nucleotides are TGTGCCAGCAGAGTGGCAGCAGCTAACAGCAATCAGCCCCAGCATTTT.

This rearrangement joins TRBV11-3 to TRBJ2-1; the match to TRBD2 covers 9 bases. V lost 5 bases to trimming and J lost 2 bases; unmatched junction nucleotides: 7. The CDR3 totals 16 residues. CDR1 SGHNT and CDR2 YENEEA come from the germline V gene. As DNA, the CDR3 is TGTGCCAGCAGCCCTAGGACTAGCGAGGCCTACAATGAGCAGTTCTTC. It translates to CASSPRTSEAYNEQFF. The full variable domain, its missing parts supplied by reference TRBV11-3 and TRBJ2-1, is EAGVVQSPRYKIIEKKQPVAFWCNPISGHNTLYWYLQNLGQGPELLIRYENEEAVDDSQLPKDRFSAERLKGVDSTLKIQPAELGDSAVYLCASSPRTSEAYNEQFFGPGTRLTVL.